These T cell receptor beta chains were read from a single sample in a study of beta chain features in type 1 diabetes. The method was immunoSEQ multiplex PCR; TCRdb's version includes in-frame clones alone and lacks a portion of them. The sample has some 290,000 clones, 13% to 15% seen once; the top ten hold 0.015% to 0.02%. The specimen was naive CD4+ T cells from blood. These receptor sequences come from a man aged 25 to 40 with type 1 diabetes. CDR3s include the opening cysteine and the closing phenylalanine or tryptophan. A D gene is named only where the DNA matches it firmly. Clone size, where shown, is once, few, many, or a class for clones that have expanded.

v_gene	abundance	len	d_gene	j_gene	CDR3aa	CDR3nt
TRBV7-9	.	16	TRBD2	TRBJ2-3	CASSSIGTSTTDTQYF	TGTGCCAGCAGCTCCATTGGGACTAGCACGACAGATACGCAGTATTTT
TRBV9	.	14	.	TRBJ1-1	CASFPLEGATEAFF	TGTGCCAGCTTCCCCCTAGAAGGGGCCACTGAAGCTTTCTTT
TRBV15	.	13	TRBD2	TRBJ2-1	CATRLAGGEEQFF	TGTGCCACCCGACTAGCGGGAGGGGAAGAGCAGTTCTTC
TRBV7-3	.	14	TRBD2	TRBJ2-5	CASSLAGVQETQYF	TGTGCCAGCAGCTTAGCGGGGGTCCAAGAGACCCAGTACTTC
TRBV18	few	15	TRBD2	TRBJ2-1	CASSPGGPSYNEQFF	TGTGCCAGCTCACCGGGAGGGCCCTCCTACAATGAGCAGTTCTTC
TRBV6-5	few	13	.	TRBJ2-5	CASRQTGRETQYF	TGTGCCAGCAGGCAGACAGGCAGGGAGACCCAGTACTTC
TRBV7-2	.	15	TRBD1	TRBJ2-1	CASSSTGDSYNEQFF	TGTGCCAGCAGCTCGACAGGGGATTCCTACAATGAGCAGTTCTTC
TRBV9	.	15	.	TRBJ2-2	CASSVGTADTGELFF	TGTGCCAGCAGCGTAGGGACAGCGGACACCGGGGAGCTGTTTTTT
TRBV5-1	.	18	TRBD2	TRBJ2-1	CASSLGRTSGSFHNEQFF	TGCGCCAGCAGCTTGGGGCGGACTAGCGGGAGTTTCCACAATGAGCAGTTCTTC
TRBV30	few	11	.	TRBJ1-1	CAWLEGSEAFF	TGTGCCTGGTTAGAGGGCAGTGAAGCTTTCTTT
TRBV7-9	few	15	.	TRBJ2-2	CASTFVRVATGELFF	TGTGCCAGCACTTTCGTCAGGGTAGCCACCGGGGAGCTGTTTTTT
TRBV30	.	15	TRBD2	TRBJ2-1	CAWSKASGRAREQFF	TGTGCCTGGTCTAAGGCTAGCGGGAGGGCAAGGGAGCAGTTCTTC
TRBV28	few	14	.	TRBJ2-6	CASSLTAGANVLTF	TGTGCCAGCAGTTTAACGGCTGGGGCCAACGTCCTGACTTTC
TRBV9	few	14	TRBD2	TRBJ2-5	CASSLTSVGETQYF	TGTGCCAGCAGCCTGACTAGCGTTGGGGAGACCCAGTACTTC
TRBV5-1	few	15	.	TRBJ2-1	CASSQVTGGYNEQFF	TGCGCCAGCAGCCAAGTAACCGGGGGCTACAATGAGCAGTTCTTC
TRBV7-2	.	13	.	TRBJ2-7	CASSFSRGYEQYF	TGTGCCAGCAGCTTTAGTAGAGGATACGAGCAGTACTTC
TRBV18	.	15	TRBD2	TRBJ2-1	CASSPRGRFSNEQFF	TGTGCCAGCTCACCCCGCGGGAGGTTTTCCAATGAGCAGTTCTTC
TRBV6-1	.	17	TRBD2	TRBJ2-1	CASSAGTSGRGIDEQFF	TGTGCCAGCAGTGCGGGGACTAGCGGGAGAGGAATCGATGAGCAGTTCTTC
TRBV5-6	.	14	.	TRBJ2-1	CASSLTSSYNEQFF	TGTGCCAGCAGCTTGACTAGCTCCTACAATGAGCAGTTCTTC
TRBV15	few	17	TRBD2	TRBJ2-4	CATSREAGGADKNIQYF	TGTGCCACCAGCAGGGAAGCCGGGGGGGCAGACAAAAACATTCAGTACTTC
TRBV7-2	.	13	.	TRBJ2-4	CASSWISGNIQYF	TGTGCCAGCAGTTGGATAAGCGGAAACATTCAGTACTTC
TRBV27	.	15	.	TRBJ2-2	CASSPSWTVTGELFF	TGTGCCAGCAGTCCCTCTTGGACAGTTACCGGGGAGCTGTTTTTT
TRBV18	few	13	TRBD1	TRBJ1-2	CASSPRDSYGYTF	TGTGCCAGCTCACCGCGGGACAGCTATGGCTACACCTTC
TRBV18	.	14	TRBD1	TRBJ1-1	CASAPGQGYTEAFF	TGTGCCAGCGCCCCGGGACAGGGGTACACTGAAGCTTTCTTT
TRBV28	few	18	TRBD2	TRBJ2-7	CASSLDSGRPKFSYEQYF	TGTGCCAGCAGTTTAGATAGCGGGAGGCCAAAATTCTCCTACGAGCAGTACTTC
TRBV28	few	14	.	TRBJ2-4	CASNGDSLVGIQYF	TGTGCCAGCAACGGAGACTCCCTTGTCGGCATTCAGTACTTC
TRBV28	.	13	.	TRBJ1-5	CASSLSSTQPQHF	TGTGCCAGCAGTTTATCCAGTACTCAGCCCCAGCATTTT
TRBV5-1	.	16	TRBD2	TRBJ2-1	CASSSAFRGRENEQFF	TGCGCCAGCAGCTCCGCCTTTCGCGGGAGAGAGAATGAGCAGTTCTTC
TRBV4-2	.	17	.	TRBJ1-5	CASSQVRGGASNQPQHF	TGTGCCAGCAGCCAAGTCCGGGGGGGGGCGAGCAATCAGCCCCAGCATTTT